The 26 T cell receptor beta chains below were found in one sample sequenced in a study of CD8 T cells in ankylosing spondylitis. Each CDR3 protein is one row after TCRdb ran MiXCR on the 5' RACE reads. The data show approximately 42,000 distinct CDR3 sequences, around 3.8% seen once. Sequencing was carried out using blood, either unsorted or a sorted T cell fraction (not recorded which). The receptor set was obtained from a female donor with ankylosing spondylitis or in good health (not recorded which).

CDR3 residues: CASSADSYGYTF. The DNA of the CDR3 is TGTGCCAGCAGCGCCGACAGCTATGGCTACACCTTC. The V gene is TRBV9, the J gene TRBJ1-2; D is possibly TRBD1 (5 bases). The length of the CDR3 is 12 residues. The germline CDR1 and CDR2 sequences are SGDLS and YYNGEE. Trimming stripped 3 bases from V and 4 bases from J, with 7 bases between.

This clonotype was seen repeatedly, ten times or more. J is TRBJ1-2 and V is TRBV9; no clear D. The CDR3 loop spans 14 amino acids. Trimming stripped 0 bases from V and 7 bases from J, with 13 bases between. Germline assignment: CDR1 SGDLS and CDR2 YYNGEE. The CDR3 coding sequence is TGTGCCAGCAGCGTAGCAGGAGGTCCCCTTGGCTACACCTTC. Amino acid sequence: CASSVAGGPLGYTF.

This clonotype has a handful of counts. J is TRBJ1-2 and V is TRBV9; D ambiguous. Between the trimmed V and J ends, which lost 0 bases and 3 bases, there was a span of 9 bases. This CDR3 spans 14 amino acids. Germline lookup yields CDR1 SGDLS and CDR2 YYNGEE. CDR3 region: CASSVGEPYYGYTF. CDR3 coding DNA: TGTGCCAGCAGCGTAGGCGAACCTTACTATGGCTACACCTTC.

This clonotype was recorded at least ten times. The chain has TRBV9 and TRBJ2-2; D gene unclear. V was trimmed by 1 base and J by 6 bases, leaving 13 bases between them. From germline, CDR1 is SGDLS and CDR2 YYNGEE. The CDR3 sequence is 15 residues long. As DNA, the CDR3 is TGTGCCAGCAGCGTACTTTCAGGAAGGGCCGGGGAGCTGTTTTTT. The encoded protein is CASSVLSGRAGELFF. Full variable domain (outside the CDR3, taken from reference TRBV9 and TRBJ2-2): DSGVTQTPKHLITATGQRVTLRCSPRSGDLSVYWYQQSLDQGLQFLIQYYNGEERAKGNILERFSAQQFPDLHSELNLSSLELGDSALYFCASSVLSGRAGELFFGEGSRLTVL.

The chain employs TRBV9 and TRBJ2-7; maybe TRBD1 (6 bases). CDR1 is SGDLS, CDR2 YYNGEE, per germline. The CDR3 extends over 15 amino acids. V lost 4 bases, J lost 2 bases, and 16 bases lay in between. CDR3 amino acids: CASSPSGTSPYEQYF. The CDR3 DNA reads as TGTGCCAGCAGCCCCTCCGGGACATCCCCCTACGAGCAGTACTTC.

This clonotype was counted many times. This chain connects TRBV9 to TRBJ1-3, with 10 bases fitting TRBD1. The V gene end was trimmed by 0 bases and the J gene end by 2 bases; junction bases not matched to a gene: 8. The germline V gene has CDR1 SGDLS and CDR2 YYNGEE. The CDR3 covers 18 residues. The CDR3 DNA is TGTGCCAGCAGCGTAGCTACTGGGGGACAGGGGACTGGAAACACCATATATTTT. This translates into CASSVATGGQGTGNTIYF.

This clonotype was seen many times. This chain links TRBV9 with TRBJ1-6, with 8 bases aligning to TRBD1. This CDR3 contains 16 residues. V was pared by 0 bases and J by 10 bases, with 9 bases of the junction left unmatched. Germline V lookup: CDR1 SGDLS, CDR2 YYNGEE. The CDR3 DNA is TGTGCCAGCAGCGTAGAGGGTGGGGCAGGGGGCTCACCCCTCCACTTT. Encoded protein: CASSVEGGAGGSPLHF.

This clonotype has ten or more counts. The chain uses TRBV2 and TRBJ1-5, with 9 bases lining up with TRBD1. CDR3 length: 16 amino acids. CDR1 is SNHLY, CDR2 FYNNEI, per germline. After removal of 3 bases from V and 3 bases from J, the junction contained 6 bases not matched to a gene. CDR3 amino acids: CASSDRDRVLNQPQHF. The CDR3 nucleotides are TGTGCCAGCAGTGACCGGGACAGGGTCCTCAATCAGCCCCAGCATTTT.

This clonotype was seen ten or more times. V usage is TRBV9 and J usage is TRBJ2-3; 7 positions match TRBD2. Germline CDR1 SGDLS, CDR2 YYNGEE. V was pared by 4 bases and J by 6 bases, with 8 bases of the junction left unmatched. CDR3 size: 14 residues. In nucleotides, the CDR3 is TGTGCCAGCAGCTTTACTAGCGAGTTCGATACGCAGTATTTT. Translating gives CASSFTSEFDTQYF. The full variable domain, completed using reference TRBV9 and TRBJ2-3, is DSGVTQTPKHLITATGQRVTLRCSPRSGDLSVYWYQQSLDQGLQFLIQYYNGEERAKGNILERFSAQQFPDLHSELNLSSLELGDSALYFCASSFTSEFDTQYFGPGTRLTVL.

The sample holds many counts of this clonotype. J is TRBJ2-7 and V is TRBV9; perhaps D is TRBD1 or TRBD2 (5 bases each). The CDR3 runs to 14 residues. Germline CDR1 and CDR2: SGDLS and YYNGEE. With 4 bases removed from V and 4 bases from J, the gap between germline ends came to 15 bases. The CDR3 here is CASSPRDGLYEQYF. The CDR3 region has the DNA TGTGCCAGCAGCCCCCGGGACGGTTTATACGAGCAGTACTTC.

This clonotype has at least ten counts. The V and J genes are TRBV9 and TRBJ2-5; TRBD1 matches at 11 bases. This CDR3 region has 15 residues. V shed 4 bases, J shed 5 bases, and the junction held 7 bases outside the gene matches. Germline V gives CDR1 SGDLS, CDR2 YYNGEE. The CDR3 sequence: CASSPRTGGTETQYF. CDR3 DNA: TGTGCCAGCAGCCCGAGGACAGGGGGCACGGAGACCCAGTACTTC.

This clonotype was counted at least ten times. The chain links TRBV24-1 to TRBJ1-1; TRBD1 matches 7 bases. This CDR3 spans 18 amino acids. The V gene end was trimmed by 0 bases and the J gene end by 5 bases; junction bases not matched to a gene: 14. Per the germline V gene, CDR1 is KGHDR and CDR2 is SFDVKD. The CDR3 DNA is TGTGCCACCAGTGATTTGACCCAACACCAACAGGGGAGAACTGAAGCTTTCTTT. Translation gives CATSDLTQHQQGRTEAFF.

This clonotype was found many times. The CDR3: CASSVETGDSYEQYF. In DNA, the CDR3 is TGTGCCAGCAGCGTAGAAACAGGGGACTCCTACGAGCAGTACTTC. This chain links TRBV9 with TRBJ2-7; 7 nucleotides align to TRBD1. The CDR3 runs 15 residues. Germline values: CDR1 SGDLS, CDR2 YYNGEE. V was pared by 0 bases and J by 0 bases, with 3 bases of the junction left unmatched.

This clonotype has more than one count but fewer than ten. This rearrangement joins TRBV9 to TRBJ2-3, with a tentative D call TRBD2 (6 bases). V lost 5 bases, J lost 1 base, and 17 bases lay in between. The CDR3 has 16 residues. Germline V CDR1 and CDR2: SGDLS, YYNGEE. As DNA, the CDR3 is TGTGCCAGCAGTGAATACCGGGGGTTGGGCACAGATACGCAGTATTTT. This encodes CASSEYRGLGTDTQYF.

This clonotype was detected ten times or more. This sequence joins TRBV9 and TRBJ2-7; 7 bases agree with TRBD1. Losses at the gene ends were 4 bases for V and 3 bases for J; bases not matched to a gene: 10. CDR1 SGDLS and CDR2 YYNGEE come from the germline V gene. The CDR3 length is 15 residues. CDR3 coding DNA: TGTGCCAGCAGCCTAAGACCGGACAGGAACTACGAGCAGTACTTC. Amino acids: CASSLRPDRNYEQYF. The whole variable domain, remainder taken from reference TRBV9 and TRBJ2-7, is DSGVTQTPKHLITATGQRVTLRCSPRSGDLSVYWYQQSLDQGLQFLIQYYNGEERAKGNILERFSAQQFPDLHSELNLSSLELGDSALYFCASSLRPDRNYEQYFGPGTRLTVT.

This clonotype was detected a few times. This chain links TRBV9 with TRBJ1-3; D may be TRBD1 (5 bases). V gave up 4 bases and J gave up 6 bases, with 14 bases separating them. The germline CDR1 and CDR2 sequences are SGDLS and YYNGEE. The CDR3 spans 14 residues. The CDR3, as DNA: TGTGCCAGCAGCCCTTGGGGGGGTCTAAACACCATATATTTT. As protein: CASSPWGGLNTIYF.

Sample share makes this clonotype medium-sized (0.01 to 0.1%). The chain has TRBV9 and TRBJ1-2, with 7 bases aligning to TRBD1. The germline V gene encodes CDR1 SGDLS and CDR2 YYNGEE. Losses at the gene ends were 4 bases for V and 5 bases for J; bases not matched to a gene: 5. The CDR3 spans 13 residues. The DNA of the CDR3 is TGTGCCAGCAGCAGACAGGGAGGATATGGCTACACCTTC. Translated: CASSRQGGYGYTF.

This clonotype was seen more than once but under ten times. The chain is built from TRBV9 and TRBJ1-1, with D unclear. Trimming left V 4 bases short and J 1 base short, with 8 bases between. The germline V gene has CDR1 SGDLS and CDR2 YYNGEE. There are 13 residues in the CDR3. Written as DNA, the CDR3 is TGTGCCAGCAGCTCGTCCCCGAACACTGAAGCTTTCTTT. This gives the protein CASSSSPNTEAFF.

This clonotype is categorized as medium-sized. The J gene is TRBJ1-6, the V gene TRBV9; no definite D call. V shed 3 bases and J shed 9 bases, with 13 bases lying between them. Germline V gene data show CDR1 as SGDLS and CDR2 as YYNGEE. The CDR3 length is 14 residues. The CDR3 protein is CASSGPFLGSPLHF. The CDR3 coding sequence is TGTGCCAGCAGCGGACCATTCTTGGGTTCACCCCTCCACTTT.

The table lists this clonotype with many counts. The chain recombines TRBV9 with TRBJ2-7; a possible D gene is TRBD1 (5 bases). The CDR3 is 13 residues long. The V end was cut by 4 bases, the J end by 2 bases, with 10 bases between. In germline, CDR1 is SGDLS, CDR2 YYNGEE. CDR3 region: CASSQGSTYEQYF. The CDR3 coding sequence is TGTGCCAGCAGCCAGGGCAGCACCTACGAGCAGTACTTC.

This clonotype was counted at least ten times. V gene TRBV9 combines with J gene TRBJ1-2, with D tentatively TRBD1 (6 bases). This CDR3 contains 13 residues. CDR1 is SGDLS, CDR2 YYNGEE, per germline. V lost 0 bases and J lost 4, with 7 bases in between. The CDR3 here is CASSVAGAYGYTF. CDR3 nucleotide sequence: TGTGCCAGCAGCGTAGCAGGGGCCTATGGCTACACCTTC.

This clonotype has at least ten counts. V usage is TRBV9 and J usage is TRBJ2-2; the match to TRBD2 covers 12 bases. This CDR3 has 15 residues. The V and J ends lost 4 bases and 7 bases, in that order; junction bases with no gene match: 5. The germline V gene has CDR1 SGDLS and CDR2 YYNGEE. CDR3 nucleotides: TGTGCCAGCAGCTTGCGACTAGCGGGGGACGGGGAGCTGTTTTTT. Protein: CASSLRLAGDGELFF.

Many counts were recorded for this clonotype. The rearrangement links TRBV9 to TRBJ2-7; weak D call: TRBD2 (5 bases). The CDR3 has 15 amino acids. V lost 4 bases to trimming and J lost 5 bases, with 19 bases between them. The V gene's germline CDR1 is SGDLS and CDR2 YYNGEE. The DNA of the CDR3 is TGTGCCAGCAGCTTAATGGGTACGGCGGGCCACGAGCAGTACTTC. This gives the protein CASSLMGTAGHEQYF.

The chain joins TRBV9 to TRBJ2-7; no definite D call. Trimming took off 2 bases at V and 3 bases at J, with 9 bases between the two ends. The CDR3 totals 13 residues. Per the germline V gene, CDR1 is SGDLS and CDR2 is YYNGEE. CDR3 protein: CASSVGNLYEQYF. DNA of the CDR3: TGTGCCAGCAGCGTTGGCAACCTCTACGAGCAGTACTTC.

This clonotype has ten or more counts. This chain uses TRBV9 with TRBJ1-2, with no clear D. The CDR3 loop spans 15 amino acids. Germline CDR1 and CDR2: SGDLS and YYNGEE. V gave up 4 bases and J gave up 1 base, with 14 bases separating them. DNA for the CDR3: TGTGCCAGCAGCCCTCGCACCGGGAGTAACTATGGCTACACCTTC. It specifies CASSPRTGSNYGYTF.

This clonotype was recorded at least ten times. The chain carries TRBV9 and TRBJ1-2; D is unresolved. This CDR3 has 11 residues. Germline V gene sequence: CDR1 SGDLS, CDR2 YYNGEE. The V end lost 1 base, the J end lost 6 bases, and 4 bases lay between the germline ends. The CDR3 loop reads CASSVNNGYTF. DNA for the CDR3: TGTGCCAGCAGCGTAAATAATGGCTACACCTTC.